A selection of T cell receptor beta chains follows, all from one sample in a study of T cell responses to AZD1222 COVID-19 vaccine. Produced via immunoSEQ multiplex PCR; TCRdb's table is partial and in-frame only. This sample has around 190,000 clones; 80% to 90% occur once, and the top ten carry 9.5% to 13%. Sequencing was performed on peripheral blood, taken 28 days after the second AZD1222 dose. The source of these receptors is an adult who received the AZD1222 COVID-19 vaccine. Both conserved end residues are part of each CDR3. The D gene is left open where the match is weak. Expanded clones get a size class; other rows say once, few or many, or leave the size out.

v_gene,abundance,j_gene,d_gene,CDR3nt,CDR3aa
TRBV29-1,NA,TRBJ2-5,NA,TGCGCAGGATCCGAACAGGCTGGCGAGACCCAGTACTTC,CAGSEQAGETQYF
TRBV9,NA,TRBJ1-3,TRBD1,TGTGCCAGCAGCGCAGCACAGGGGGATGGAAACACCATATATTTT,CASSAAQGDGNTIYF
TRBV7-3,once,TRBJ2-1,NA,TGTGCCAGCAGCCCCCGGACTCGCAATGAGCAGTTCTTC,CASSPRTRNEQFF
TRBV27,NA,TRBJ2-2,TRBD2,TGTGCCAGCAGTCTCGGGACTAGCGCAAACACCGGGGAGCTGTTTTTT,CASSLGTSANTGELFF
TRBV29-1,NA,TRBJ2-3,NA,TGCAGCGTTGAAGGGGCAAGGGGCCGCACAGATACGCAGTATTTT,CSVEGARGRTDTQYF
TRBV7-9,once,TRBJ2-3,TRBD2,TGTGCCAGCAGCCAAGAAACTAGCGGGGGCTCGGATACGCAGTATTTT,CASSQETSGGSDTQYF
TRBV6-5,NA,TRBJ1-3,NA,TGTGCCACCAAGCGTGGAAACACCATATATTTT,CATKRGNTIYF
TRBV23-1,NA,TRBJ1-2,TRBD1,TGCGCCAGCAGTCAACCTACCCCCGCACAGGGGATCTATGGCTACACCTTC,CASSQPTPAQGIYGYTF
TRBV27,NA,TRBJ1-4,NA,TGTGCCAGCAGGGCAGGCTTGGTGGGAAAACTGTTTTTT,CASRAGLVGKLFF
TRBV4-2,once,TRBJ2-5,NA,TGTGCCAGCAGCCAAGTAACGGGGGGCCTTGGGGAGACCCAGTACTTC,CASSQVTGGLGETQYF
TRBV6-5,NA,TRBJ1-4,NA,TGTGCCAGCAGTTACTCCTGGGGACCGGGCGAAAAACTGTTTTTT,CASSYSWGPGEKLFF
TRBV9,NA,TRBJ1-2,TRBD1,TGTGCCAGCAGCGCGAGGGGACAGGTTACCTGGGACTATGGCTACACCTTC,CASSARGQVTWDYGYTF
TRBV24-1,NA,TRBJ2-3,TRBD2,TGTGCCACCTCTACATGGGGAGCGGGGTTCACAGATACGCAGTATTTT,CATSTWGAGFTDTQYF
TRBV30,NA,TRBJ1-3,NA,TGTGCCTGGAATCAGGGCGCTGGAAACACCATATATTTT,CAWNQGAGNTIYF
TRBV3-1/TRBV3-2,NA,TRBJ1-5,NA,TGTGCCAGCAGCCAAGGCAGGGATCAGCCCCAGCATTTT,CASSQGRDQPQHF
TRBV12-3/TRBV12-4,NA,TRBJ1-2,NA,TGTGCCAGCAGGTGGACAGTCGACTATGGCTACACCTTC,CASRWTVDYGYTF
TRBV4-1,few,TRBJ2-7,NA,TGCGCCAGCAGCCACCGGAGGGGGTTGTCCTACGAGCAGTACTTC,CASSHRRGLSYEQYF
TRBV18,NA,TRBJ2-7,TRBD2,TGTGCCAGCTCCCGCCGCGGGGGATCGTACGAGCAGTACTTC,CASSRRGGSYEQYF
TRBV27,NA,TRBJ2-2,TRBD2,TGTGCCAGTATTAGCGGGGGTTTCACCGGGGAGCTGTTTTTT,CASISGGFTGELFF
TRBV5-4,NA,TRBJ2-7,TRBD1,TGTGCCAGCAGCGGGGTCAGGGGGCCGTCTTACGAGCAGTACTTC,CASSGVRGPSYEQYF
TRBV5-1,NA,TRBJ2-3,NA,TGCGCCAGCAGCTTGGCCGGGGGATTCACAGATACGCAGTATTTT,CASSLAGGFTDTQYF
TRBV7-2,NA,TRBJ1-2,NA,TGTGCCAGCAGCTTAGAACAGGGCCTGACCTATGGCTACACCTTC,CASSLEQGLTYGYTF
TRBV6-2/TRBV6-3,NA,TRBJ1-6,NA,TGTGCCAGCAGTTACACGGGGATCCATTCACCCCTCCACTTT,CASSYTGIHSPLHF
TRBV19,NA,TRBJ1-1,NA,TGTGCCAGTAGTCTTAGGGGGGAGGACACTGAAGCTTTCTTT,CASSLRGEDTEAFF
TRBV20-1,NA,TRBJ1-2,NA,TGCAGCGTCGGGACACCCGGCTACACCTTC,CSVGTPGYTF
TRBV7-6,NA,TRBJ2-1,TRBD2,TGTGCCAGCAGCTCCAGCGGGACTAACAATGAGCAGTTCTTC,CASSSSGTNNEQFF
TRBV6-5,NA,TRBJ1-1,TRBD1,TGTGCCAGCCACAGGGGTGTGAACACTGAAGCTTTCTTT,CASHRGVNTEAFF
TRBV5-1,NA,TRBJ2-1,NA,TGCGCCAGCAGCTTGGGGGGACCGCTCAATGAGCAGTTCTTC,CASSLGGPLNEQFF
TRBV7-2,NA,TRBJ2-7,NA,TGTGCCAGCAGCCCTGGACAGGGACTAACCTACGAGCAGTACTTC,CASSPGQGLTYEQYF
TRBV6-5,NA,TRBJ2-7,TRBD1,TGTGCCAGCAGGACCGGGACAGGGGTTTACGAGCAGTACTTC,CASRTGTGVYEQYF
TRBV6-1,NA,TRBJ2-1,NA,TGTGCCAGCAGTGATAGGCAGCGTATCTACAATGAGCAGTTCTTC,CASSDRQRIYNEQFF
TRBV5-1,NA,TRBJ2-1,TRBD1,TGCGCCAGCAGCTCGGGACAGGGGGCCTGGAATGAGCAGTTCTTC,CASSSGQGAWNEQFF
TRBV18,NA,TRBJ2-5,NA,TGTGCCAGCTCACCACCCTCTGCATCAGAGACCCAGTACTTC,CASSPPSASETQYF
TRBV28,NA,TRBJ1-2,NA,TGTGCCAGCAGTGGGTCAAAGGCTAACTATGGCTACACCTTC,CASSGSKANYGYTF
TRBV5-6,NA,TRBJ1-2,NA,TGTGCCAGCAGCCCCGGGATGGTTCATGGCTACACCTTC,CASSPGMVHGYTF
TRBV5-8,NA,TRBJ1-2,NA,TGTGCCAGCAGCTTGGCAGGCTACACCTTC,CASSLAGYTF
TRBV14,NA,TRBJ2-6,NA,TGTGCCAGCAGCGGGTTAGCTGGGGCCAACGTCCTGACTTTC,CASSGLAGANVLTF
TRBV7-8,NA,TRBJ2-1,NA,TGTGCCAGCAGCTACCGGGACGACCCGAACAATGAGCAGTTCTTC,CASSYRDDPNNEQFF
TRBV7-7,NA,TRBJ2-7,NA,TGTGCTAGCAGCGTTGACTTCAGGGACGAGCAGTACTTC,CASSVDFRDEQYF
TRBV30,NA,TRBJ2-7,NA,TGTGCCTGGAGTGGGCCGATGGGTTACGAGCAGTACTTC,CAWSGPMGYEQYF
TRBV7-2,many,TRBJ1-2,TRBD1,TGTGCCAGCAGCCAGGACAGGGGGGCCTATGGCTACACCTTC,CASSQDRGAYGYTF
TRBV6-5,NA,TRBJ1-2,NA,TGTGCCAGCAGCCCCTCCATGGGCTATGGCTACACCTTC,CASSPSMGYGYTF